Listed below are T cell receptor beta chains from one sample, sequenced in a study of T cell changes during pregnancy in multiple sclerosis. Some clones are missing from TCRdb's copy, which holds only in-frame ones; the method was immunoSEQ multiplex PCR. The profile shows roughly 49,000 clones, 85% to 95% of them singletons. The starting material was CD8+ T cells from peripheral blood mononuclear cells, obtained after pregnancy. The source of these receptors is a female donor with multiple sclerosis, enrolled in a pregnancy study. The conserved cysteine and the conserved F or W are not part of the CDR3 here.

ASSLNRGPLNTEAF,TRBJ1-1,TRBV4-1
ASNLWTGGWQPQH,TRBJ1-5,TRBV21-1
ASSPGGLQETQY,TRBJ2-5,TRBV19
ASSEALLRQGTKGVQGQPQH,TRBJ1-5,TRBV6-1
ASSYQETYEQY,TRBJ2-7,TRBV27
ASRSQGNTEAF,TRBJ1-1,TRBV10-1
AWSTGTGNQPQH,TRBJ1-5,TRBV30
ASSSGTGGYGYT,TRBJ1-2,TRBV27
ASSAGTGNTGELF,TRBJ2-2,TRBV5-4
ASRLGGQGVDTQY,TRBJ2-3,TRBV12-2
ASASSLASQETQY,TRBJ2-5,TRBV27
ASSTWTGRTEAF,TRBJ1-1,TRBV5-1
ASSLGSSNQPQH,TRBJ1-5,TRBV4-1
ASSLSWGDANTGELF,TRBJ2-2,TRBV7-9
ASSGPGGLAQY,TRBJ2-5,TRBV7-9
SARLSNEAF,TRBJ1-1,TRBV20-1
ASSLIGFSTDTQY,TRBJ2-3,TRBV7-3
ASSLAPGVHTQY,TRBJ2-3,TRBV11-2
AWNTGNLDPLE,TRBJ2-7,TRBV30
ASSRGGIGGTEAF,TRBJ1-1,TRBV4-3
ASSLGLGSSYEQY,TRBJ2-7,TRBV7-2
ASSLAGRVEAF,TRBJ1-1,TRBV11-2
ASSSPLAGAHEAF,TRBJ1-1,TRBV7-6
SVHGRDRQY,TRBJ2-7,TRBV29-1